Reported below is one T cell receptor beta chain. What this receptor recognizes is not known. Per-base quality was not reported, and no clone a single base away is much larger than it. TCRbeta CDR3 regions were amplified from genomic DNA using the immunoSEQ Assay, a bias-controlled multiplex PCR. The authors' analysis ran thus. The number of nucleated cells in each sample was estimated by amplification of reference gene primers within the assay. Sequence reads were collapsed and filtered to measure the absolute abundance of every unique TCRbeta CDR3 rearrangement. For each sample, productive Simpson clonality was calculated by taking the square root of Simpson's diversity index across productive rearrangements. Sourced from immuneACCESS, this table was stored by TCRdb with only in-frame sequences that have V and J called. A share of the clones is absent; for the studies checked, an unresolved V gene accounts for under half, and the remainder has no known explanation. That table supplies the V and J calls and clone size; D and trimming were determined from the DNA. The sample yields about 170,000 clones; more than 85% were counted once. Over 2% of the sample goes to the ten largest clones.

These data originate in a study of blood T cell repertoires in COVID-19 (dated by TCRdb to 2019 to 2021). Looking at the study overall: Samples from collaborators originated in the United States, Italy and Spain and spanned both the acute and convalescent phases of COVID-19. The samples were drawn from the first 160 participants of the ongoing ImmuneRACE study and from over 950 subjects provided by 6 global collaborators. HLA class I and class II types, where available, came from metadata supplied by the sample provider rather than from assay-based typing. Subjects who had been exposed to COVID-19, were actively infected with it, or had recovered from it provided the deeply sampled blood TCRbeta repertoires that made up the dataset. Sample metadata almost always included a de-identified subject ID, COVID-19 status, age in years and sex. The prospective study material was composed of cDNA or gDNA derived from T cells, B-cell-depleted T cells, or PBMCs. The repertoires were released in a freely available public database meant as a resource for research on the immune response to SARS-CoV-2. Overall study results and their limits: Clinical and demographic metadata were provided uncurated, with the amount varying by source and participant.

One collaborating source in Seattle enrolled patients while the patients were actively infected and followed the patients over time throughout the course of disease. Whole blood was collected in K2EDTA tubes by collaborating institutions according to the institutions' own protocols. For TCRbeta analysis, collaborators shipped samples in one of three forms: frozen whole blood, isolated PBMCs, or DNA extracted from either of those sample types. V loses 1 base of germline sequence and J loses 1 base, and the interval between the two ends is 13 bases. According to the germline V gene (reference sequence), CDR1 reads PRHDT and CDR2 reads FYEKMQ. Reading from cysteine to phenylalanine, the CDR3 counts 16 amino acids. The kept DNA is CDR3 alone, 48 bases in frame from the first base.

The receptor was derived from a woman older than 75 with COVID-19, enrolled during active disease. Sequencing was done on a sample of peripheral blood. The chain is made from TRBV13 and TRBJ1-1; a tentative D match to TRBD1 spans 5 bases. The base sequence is TGTGCCAGCAGCTTAGCCCCGGGAGACAGGAACACTGAAGCTTTCTTT. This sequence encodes CASSLAPGDRNTEAFF.